This TCR beta chain was found in a study of T cells in narcolepsy (dated by TCRdb to the late 2010s). Background for the entire study: Patients with narcolepsy type 1 or type 2 (NT1, NT2) were enrolled in the study together with healthy control donors. The study sought autoreactive T cells targeting hypocretin neuron self-antigens (hypocretin, TRIB2) in narcolepsy patients, using TCR Vbeta sequencing to track clonotypes in blood and CSF. What the research found in general, with its limitations: Numbers of sequenced blood memory CD4+ clonotypes were comparable, with averages of about 39,494 in patients and some 30,000 in controls. According to the report, autoreactive clonotypes were detected serially in the blood of the same patients and of different patients, but not in healthy controls. Plots that compared CSF and blood CD4+ T cell clonotypes from the same patient highlighted HCRT-specific and TRIB2-specific autoreactive clonotypes. Some blood memory CD4+ repertoires from patients and controls contained no sequences matching autoreactive T cell clones.

Memory CD4+ T cells were sorted ex vivo from peripheral blood of narcolepsy patients and healthy controls for TCR Vbeta sequencing. Library generation was performed with the immunoSEQ multiplex PCR assay. TCRdb obtained this table from immuneACCESS and retained in-frame rearrangements with V and J assigned. These tables miss some clones; where compared with another copy, unresolved V genes account for less than half of the shortfall, and the remainder is unexplained. Present in this sample are 20,000 to 30,000 clones, less than 70% of which were seen just once. The top ten hold 10% to 15% of the sample. As for this clone: This receptor's antigen is unknown. No base quality information exists; no much larger clone differs at one position.

Sequencing used memory (CD45RA-) CD4+ T cells from blood. This specimen's cell subset or site label, interpreted: memory T cells sorted ex vivo from peripheral blood. The receptor's source is a human donor in good health.

The CDR3 protein sequence reads: CASKTSGSYYEQYF. Here is the DNA: TGTGCCAGTAAAACTAGCGGGAGCTACTACGAGCAGTACTTC. The receptor chain draws on TRBV28 and TRBJ2-7; 11 central bases correspond to TRBD2. V and J are trimmed by 9 bases and 3 bases, and the gene matches miss 7 bases of the junction. Reading from cysteine to phenylalanine, the CDR3 counts 14 amino acids. Only CDR3 DNA remains: 42 bases, in frame from the first base. According to the germline V gene, CDR1 reads MDHEN and CDR2 reads SYDVKM.